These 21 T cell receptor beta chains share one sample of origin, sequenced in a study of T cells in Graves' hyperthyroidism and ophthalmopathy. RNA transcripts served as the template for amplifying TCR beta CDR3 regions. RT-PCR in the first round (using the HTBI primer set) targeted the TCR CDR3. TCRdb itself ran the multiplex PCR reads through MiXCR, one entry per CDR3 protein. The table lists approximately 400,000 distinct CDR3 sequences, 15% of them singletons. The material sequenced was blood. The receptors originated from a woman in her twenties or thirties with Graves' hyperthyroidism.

The CDR3 sequence is CASSLQGQITYEQYF. The DNA for the CDR3 is TGTGCCAGTAGTCTACAGGGACAGATAACCTACGAGCAGTACTTC. The chain links TRBV19 to TRBJ2-7, with 7 bases lining up with TRBD1. In germline, CDR1 is LNHDA, CDR2 SQIVND (reference sequence). With V trimmed by 5 bases and J by 2 bases, 9 bases remained unmatched. The CDR3 runs 15 residues.

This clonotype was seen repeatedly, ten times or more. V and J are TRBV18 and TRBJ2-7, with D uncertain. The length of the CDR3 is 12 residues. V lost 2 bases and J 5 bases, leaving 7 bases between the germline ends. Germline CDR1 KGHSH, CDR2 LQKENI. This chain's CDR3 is CASSPTEDEQYF. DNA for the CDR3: TGTGCCAGCTCACCAACAGAGGACGAGCAGTACTTC.

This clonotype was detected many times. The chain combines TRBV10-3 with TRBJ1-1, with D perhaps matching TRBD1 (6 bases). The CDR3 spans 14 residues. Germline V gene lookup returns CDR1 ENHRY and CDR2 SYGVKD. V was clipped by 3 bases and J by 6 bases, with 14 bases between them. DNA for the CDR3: TGTGCCATCAGTGATGACAGGACGAGCGCTGAAGCTTTCTTT. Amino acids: CAISDDRTSAEAFF.

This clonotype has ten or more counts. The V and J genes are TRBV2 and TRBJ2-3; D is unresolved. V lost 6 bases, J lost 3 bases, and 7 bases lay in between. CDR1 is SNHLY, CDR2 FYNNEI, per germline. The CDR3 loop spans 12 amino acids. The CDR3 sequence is CASRPDTDTQYF. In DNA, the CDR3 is TGTGCCAGCAGACCCGATACAGATACGCAGTATTTT. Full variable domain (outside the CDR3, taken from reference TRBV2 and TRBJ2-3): EPEVTQTPSHQVTQMGQEVILRCVPISNHLYFYWYRQILGQKVEFLVSFYNNEISEKSEIFDDQFSVERPDGSNFTLKIRSTKLEDSAMYFCASRPDTDTQYFGPGTRLTVL.

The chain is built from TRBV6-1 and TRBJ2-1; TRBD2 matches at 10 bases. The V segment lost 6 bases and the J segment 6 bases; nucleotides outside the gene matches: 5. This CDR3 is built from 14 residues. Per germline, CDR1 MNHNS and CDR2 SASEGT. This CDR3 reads CASRGGLATNEQFF. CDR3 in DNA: TGTGCCAGCAGAGGGGGACTAGCGACCAATGAGCAGTTCTTC.

The CDR3 is CASSETAGDYSLYF. CDR3 nucleotide sequence: TGTGCCAGCAGTGAAACAGCGGGGGACTATTCACTGTACTTC. The chain combines TRBV6-1 with TRBJ2-5; 8 positions match TRBD2. CDR1 and CDR2 (germline): MNHNS, SASEGT. The V gene end was trimmed by 2 bases and the J gene end by 13 bases; junction bases not matched to a gene: 12. This CDR3 comprises 14 residues.

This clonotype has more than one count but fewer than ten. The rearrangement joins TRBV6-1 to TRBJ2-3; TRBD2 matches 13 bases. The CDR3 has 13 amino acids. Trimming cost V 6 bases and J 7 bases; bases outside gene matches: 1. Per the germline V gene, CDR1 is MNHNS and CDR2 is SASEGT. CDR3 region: CASSGTSGNTQYF. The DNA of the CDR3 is TGTGCCAGCAGCGGGACTAGCGGGAATACGCAGTATTTT.

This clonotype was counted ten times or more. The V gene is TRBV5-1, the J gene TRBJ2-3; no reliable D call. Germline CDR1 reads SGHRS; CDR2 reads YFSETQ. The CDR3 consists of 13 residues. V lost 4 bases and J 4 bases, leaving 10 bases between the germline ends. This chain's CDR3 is CASSAVTADTQYF. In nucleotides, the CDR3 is TGCGCCAGCAGCGCCGTAACAGCAGATACGCAGTATTTT.

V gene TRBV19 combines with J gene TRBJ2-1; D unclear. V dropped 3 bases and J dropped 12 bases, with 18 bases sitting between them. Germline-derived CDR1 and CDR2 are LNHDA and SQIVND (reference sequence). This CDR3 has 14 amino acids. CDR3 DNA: TGTGCCAGTAGTATTCAGGCTAGTGTTGATGGGCAGTTCTTC. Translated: CASSIQASVDGQFF.

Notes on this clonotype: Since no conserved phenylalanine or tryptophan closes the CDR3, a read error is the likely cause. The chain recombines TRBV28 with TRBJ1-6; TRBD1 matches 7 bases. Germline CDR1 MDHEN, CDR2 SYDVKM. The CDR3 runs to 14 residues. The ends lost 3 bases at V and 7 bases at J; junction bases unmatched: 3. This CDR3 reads CASSFGTVNSPLHL. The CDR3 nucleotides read TGTGCCAGCAGTTTCGGGACAGTAAATTCACCCCTCCACCTT.

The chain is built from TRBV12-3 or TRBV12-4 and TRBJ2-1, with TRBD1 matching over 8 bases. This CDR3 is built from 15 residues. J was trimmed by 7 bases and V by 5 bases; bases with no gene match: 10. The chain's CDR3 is CASSPQGALGNEQFF. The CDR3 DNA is TGTGCCAGCAGTCCGCAGGGGGCTTTGGGGAATGAGCAGTTCTTC.

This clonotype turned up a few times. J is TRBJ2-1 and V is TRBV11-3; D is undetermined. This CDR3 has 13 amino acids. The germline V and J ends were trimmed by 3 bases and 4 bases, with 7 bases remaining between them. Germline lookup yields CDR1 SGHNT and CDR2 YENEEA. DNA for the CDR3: TGTGCCAGCAGCTTTTCCGGGTACAATGAGCAGTTCTTC. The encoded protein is CASSFSGYNEQFF.

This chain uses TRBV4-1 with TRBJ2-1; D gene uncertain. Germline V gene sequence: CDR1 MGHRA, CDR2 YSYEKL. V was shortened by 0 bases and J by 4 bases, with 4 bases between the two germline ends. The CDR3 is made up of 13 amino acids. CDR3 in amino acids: CASSQDIYNEQFF. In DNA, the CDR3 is TGCGCCAGCAGCCAAGATATATACAATGAGCAGTTCTTC.

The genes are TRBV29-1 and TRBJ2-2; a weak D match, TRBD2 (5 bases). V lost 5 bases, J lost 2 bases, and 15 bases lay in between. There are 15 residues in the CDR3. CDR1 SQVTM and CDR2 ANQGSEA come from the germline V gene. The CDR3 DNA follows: TGCAGCGTTCCCCCCTCGGGGAAAAACACCGGGGAGCTGTTTTTT. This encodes CSVPPSGKNTGELFF.

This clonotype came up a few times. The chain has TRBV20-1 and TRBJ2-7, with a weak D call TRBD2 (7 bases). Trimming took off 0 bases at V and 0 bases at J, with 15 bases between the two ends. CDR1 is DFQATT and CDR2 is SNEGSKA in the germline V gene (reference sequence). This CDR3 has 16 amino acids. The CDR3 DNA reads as TGCAGTGCTAGAGATCCCCGGAGGGGGGGCTCCTACGAGCAGTACTTC. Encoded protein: CSARDPRRGGSYEQYF.

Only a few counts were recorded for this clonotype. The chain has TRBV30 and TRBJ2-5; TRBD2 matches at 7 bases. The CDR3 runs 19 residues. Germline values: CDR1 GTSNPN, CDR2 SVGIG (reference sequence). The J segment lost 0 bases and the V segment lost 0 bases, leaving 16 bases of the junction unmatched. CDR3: CAWSVRWSGLNWYQETQYF. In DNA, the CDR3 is TGTGCCTGGAGTGTAAGGTGGTCGGGACTAAATTGGTACCAAGAGACCCAGTACTTC.

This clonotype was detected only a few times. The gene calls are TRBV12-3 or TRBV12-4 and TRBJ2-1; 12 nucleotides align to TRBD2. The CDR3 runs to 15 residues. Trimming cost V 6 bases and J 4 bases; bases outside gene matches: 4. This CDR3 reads CASRGTSGPYNEQFF. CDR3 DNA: TGTGCCAGCAGAGGGACTAGCGGGCCTTACAATGAGCAGTTCTTC.

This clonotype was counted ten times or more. The CDR3 reads CSARDFLAGVGPYEQYF. CDR3 in DNA: TGCAGTGCTAGAGATTTTCTAGCGGGAGTGGGGCCTTACGAGCAGTACTTC. The chain links TRBV20-1 to TRBJ2-7; 10 bases agree with TRBD2. Germline V CDR1 and CDR2: DFQATT, SNEGSKA (reference sequence). V trimming: 0 bases; J trimming: 4 bases; junction bases outside the gene matches: 12. This CDR3 comprises 17 residues.

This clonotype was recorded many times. The CDR3 protein is CASSSPTSGSINEQFF. The CDR3 nucleotides are TGTGCCAGCAGTTCCCCGACTAGCGGGAGTATAAATGAGCAGTTCTTC. This chain connects TRBV27 to TRBJ2-1; TRBD2 agrees at 12 bases. Germline V gene data show CDR1 as MNHEY and CDR2 as SMNVEV (reference sequence). The CDR3 extends over 16 amino acids. Unmatched junction bases numbered 8, after V lost 4 bases and J lost 7 bases.

CDR3 bases: TGTGCCAGCAGTTTGGCGGGTACGGCAATCTACGAGCAGTACTTC. This gives the protein CASSLAGTAIYEQYF. This chain connects TRBV27 to TRBJ2-7; a possible D gene is TRBD2 (5 bases). V was cut by 3 bases and J by 3 bases, with 15 bases left in between. Germline loops: CDR1 MNHEY, CDR2 SMNVEV (reference sequence). The CDR3 covers 15 residues.

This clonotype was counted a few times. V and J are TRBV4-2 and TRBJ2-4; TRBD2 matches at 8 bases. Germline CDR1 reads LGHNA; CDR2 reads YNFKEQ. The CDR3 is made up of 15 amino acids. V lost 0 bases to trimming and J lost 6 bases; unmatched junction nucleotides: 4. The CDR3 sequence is CASSQDQTSGNIQYF. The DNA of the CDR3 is TGTGCCAGCAGCCAAGATCAAACTAGCGGAAACATTCAGTACTTC.